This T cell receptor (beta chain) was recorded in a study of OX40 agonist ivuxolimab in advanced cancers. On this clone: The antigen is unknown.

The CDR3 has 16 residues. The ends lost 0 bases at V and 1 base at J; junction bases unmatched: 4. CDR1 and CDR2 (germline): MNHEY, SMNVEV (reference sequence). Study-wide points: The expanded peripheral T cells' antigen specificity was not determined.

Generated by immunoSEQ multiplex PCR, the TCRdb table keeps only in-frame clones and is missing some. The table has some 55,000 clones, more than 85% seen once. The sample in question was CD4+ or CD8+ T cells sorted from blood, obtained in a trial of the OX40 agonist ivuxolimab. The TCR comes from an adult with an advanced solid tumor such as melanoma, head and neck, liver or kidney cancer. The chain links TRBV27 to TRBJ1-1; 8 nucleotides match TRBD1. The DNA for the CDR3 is TGTGCCAGCAGTTTATCGCTGGGGACAGGGAACACTGAAGCTTTCTTT. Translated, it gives CASSLSLGTGNTEAFF.